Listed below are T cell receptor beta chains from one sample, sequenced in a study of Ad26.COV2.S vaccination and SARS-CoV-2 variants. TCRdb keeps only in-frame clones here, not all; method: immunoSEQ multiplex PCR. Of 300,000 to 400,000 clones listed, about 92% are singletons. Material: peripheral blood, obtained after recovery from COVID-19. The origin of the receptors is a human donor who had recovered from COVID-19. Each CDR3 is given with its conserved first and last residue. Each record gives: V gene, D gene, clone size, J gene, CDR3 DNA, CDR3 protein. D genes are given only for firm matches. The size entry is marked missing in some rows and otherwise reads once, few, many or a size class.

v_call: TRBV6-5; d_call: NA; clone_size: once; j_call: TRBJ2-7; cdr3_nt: TGTGCCAGCAGGGAGGCAGTAGTCTACGAGCAGTACTTC; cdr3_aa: CASREAVVYEQYF
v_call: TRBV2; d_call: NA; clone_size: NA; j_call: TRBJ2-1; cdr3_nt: TGTGCCAGCAGTGAATACAATGAGCAGTTCTTC; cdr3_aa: CASSEYNEQFF
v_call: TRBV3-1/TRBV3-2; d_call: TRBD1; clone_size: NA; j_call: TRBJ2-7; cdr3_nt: TGTGCCAGCAGCCCGTTAGGACAGGCGCCTTACGAGCAGTACTTC; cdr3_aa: CASSPLGQAPYEQYF
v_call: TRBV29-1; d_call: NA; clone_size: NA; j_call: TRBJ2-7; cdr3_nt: TGCAGCGTTGAGGACGGTAACTACGAGCAGTACTTC; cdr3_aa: CSVEDGNYEQYF
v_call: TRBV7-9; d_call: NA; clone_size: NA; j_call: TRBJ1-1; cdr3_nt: TGTGCCAGCAGCTTCGGGACAATGAACACTGAAGCTTTCTTT; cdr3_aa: CASSFGTMNTEAFF
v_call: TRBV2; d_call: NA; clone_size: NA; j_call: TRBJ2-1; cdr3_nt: TGTGCCAGCAGGGCCGACTCTGCGTATGAGCAGTTCTTC; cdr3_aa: CASRADSAYEQFF
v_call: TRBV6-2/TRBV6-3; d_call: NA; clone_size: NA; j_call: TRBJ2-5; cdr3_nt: TGTGCCAGCAGTTTGAACAGGGTTTCCCAGTACTTC; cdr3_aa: CASSLNRVSQYF
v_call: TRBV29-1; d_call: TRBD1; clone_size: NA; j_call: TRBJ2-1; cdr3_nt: TGCAGCGTTATGGGACAGATTTCGAATGAGCAGTTCTTC; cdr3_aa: CSVMGQISNEQFF
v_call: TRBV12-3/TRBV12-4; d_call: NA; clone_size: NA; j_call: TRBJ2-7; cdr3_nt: TGTGCCAGCAGTTTAGCGCTGATCTACGAGCAGTACTTC; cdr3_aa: CASSLALIYEQYF
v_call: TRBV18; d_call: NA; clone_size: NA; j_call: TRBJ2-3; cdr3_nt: TGTGCCAGCTCACCCGGCTGGGGGGGCTATAAAGATACGCAGTATTTT; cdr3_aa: CASSPGWGGYKDTQYF
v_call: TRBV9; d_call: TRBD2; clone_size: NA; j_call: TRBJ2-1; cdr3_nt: TGTGCCAGCAGCGTAGGTGGTAGCGGGGGGGCTGAGCAGTTCTTC; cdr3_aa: CASSVGGSGGAEQFF
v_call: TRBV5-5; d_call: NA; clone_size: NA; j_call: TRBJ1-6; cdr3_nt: TGTGCCAGCAGCTTGGCCAAGGGAAACTCACCCCTCCACTTT; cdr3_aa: CASSLAKGNSPLHF
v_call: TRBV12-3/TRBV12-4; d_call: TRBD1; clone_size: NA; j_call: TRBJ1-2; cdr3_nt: TGTGCCAGCAGCCGAGACAGGGACTATGGCTACACCTTC; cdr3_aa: CASSRDRDYGYTF
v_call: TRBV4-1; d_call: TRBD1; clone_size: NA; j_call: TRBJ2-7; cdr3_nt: TGCGCCAGCAGCCAGGGGACAGGCTACGAGCAGTACTTC; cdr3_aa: CASSQGTGYEQYF
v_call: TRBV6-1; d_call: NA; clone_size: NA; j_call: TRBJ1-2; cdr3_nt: TGTGCCAGCAGTGAACCATTGGGTCTCTATGGCTACACCTTC; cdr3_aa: CASSEPLGLYGYTF
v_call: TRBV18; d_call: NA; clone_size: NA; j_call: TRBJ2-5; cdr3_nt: TGTGCCAGCTCACTCCCTAAGGGGACCCAGTACTTC; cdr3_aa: CASSLPKGTQYF
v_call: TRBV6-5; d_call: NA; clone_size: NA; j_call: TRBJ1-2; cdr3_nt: TGTGCCAGCACCACAGCGGGGGGGAACTATGGCTACACCTTC; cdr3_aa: CASTTAGGNYGYTF
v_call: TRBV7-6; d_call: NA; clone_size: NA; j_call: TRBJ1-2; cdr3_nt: TGTGCCAGCAGCTTAGGCGCTAACTATGGCTACACCTTC; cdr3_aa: CASSLGANYGYTF
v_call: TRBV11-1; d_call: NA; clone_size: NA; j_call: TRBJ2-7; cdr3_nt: TGTGCCAGCAGCCTTTCTGGACGCCGTCCCCACGAGCAGTACTTC; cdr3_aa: CASSLSGRRPHEQYF
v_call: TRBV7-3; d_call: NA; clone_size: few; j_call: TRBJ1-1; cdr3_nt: TGTGCCAGCAGCCCCCGGGGAGGGAACACTGAAGCTTTCTTT; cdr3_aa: CASSPRGGNTEAFF
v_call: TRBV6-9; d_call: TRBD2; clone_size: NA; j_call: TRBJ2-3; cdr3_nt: TGTGCCAGCACTCCGAGTTCGGGACTAGCGGGGGTGCACGTCACAGATACGCAGTATTTT; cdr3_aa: CASTPSSGLAGVHVTDTQYF
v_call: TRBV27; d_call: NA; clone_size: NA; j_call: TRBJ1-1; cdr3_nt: TGTGCCAGCTCCCTGGCGCCGGGGGGGCCCAACACTGAAGCTTTCTTT; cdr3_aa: CASSLAPGGPNTEAFF
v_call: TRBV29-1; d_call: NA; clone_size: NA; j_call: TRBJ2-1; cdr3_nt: TGCAGCGTTGGGGCGGGGGCCAACTACAATGAGCAGTTCTTC; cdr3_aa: CSVGAGANYNEQFF
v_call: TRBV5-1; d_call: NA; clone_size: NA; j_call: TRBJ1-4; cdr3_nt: TGCGCCAGCAGCTTGGCTCCTCAATCGCCAACTAATGAAAAACTGTTTTTT; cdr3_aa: CASSLAPQSPTNEKLFF
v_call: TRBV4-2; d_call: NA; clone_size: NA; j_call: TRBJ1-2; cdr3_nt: TGTGCCAGCAGCCAAGATCGACAGCCCTCACCCCTGGGGTATGGCTACACCTTC; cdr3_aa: CASSQDRQPSPLGYGYTF
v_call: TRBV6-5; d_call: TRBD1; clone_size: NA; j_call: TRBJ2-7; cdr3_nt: TGTGCCAGCCTCCGGACAGGGGGGTCCCCCTACGAGCAGTACTTC; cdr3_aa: CASLRTGGSPYEQYF
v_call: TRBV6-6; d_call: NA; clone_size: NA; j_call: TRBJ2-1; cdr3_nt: TGTGCCAGCAGTCGAATCGAGGGGGGGCTTTTCAATGAGCAGTTCTTC; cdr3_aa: CASSRIEGGLFNEQFF
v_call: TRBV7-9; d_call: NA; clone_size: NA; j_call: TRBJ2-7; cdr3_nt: TGTGCCAGCAGGGATACGAGGACAGCAGGCTACGAGCAGTACTTC; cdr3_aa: CASRDTRTAGYEQYF
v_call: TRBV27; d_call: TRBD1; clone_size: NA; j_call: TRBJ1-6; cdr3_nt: TGTGCCAGCAGTGCGGGACAGTCTAATTCACCCCTCCACTTT; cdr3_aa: CASSAGQSNSPLHF
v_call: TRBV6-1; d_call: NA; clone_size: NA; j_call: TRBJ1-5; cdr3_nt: TGTGCCAGCAGTGAAGGGTCGCTCAGCAATCAGCCCCAGCATTTT; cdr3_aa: CASSEGSLSNQPQHF
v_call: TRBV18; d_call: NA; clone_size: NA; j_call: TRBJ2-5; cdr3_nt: TGTGCCAGCTCACCACTTCCTGCGGGGGCCGAGACCCAGTACTTC; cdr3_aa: CASSPLPAGAETQYF
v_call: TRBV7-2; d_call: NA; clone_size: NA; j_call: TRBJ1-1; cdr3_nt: TGTGCCAGCAGCCTAGGGGGGTCCCAGTTGGCCACTGAAGCTTTCTTT; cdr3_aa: CASSLGGSQLATEAFF
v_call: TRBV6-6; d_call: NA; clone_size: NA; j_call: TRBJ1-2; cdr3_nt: TGTGCCAGCATCTACAACACCCATGATCCTAACTATGGCTACACCTTC; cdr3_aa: CASIYNTHDPNYGYTF
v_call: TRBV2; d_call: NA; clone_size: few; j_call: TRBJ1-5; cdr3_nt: TGTGCCAGCAGTAAACAGGGACTGGGCAATCAGCCCCAGCATTTT; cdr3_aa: CASSKQGLGNQPQHF
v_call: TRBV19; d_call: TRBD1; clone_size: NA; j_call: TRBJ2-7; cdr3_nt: TGTGCCAGTAGTCCGCAGGGACAGGGAGGTTCCTACGAGCAGTACTTC; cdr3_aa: CASSPQGQGGSYEQYF
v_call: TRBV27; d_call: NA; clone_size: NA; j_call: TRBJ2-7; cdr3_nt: TGTGCCAGCAGTTTCAGAGCCCCGGATATCTACGAGCAGTACTTC; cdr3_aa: CASSFRAPDIYEQYF
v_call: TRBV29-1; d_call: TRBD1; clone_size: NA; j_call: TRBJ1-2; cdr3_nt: TGCAGCGTTTTGACAGGGAGGTCTGGCTACACCTTC; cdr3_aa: CSVLTGRSGYTF
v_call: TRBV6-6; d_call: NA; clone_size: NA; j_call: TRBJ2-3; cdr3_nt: TGTGCCAGCAGTTACTCTACAGAAACTACAGATACGCAGTATTTT; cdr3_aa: CASSYSTETTDTQYF
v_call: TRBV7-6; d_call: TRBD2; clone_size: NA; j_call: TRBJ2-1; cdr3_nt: TGTGCCAGCAGCTTAGCGGCGGGGGGGTACTATGAGCAGTTCTTC; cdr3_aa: CASSLAAGGYYEQFF
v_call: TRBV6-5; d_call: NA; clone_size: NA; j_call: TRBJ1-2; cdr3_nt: TGTGCCACCTCCCGGGACGGGAACGATAACTATGGCTACACCTTC; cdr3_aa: CATSRDGNDNYGYTF
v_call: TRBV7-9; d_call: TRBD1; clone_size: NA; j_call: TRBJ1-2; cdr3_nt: TGTGCCAGCAGCCGCCCGGGACAGTACAAGTCTAACTATGGCTACACCTTC; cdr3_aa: CASSRPGQYKSNYGYTF
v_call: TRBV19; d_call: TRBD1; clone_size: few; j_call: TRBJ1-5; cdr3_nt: TGTGCCAGTAGTGCGACCGCAGGGGGAAATCAGCCCCAGCATTTT; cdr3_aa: CASSATAGGNQPQHF